This paragraph covers one T cell receptor beta chain sequence. Its specificity is not known. This sample is drawn from a study of cytomegalovirus exposure and HLA in healthy donors. The study, taken as a whole, reports: Testing in vitro showed three CMV-associated chains specific for CMV antigens.

The V end lost 6 bases, the J end lost 7 bases, and 21 bases lay between the germline ends. Germline CDR1 SQVTM, CDR2 ANQGSEA. The CDR3 sequence is 14 residues long. The study ran its PCR with 60 Vbeta and 13 Jbeta primers. The method was immunoSEQ multiplex PCR; TCRdb's version includes in-frame clones alone and lacks a portion of them. The sample holds about 120,000 clones; 6.5% to 9.5% are singletons and the top ten take approximately 6.4%. The source material was PBMCs. V gene TRBV29-1 combines with J gene TRBJ2-5, with D maybe TRBD1 (5 bases). This TCR came from a woman aged 40 to 49 in good health and CMV-seropositive. The CDR3 here is CSVQGVGPRGTQYF. CDR3 DNA: TGCAGCGTCCAAGGGGTAGGGCCGCGCGGGACCCAGTACTTC. The variable domain in full, with the rest retrieved from reference TRBV29-1 and TRBJ2-5, is SAVISQKPSRDICQRGTSLTIQCQVDSQVTMMFWYRQQPGQSLTLIATANQGSEATYESGFVIDKFPISRPNLTFSTLTVSNMSPEDSSIYLCSVQGVGPRGTQYFGPGTRLLVL.